The rows below give T cell receptor beta chains drawn from one sample of a study of blood T cell repertoires in COVID-19. Clones were read by immunoSEQ multiplex PCR, and TCRdb kept only the in-frame ones, dropping some. Among about 300,000 clones, about nine tenths were seen once, and the ten largest hold roughly 7%. The specimen sequenced was peripheral blood. These receptors originate from a woman in her 30s who had recovered from COVID-19. CDR3s include the opening cysteine and the closing phenylalanine or tryptophan. The order of the fields is clone size, J gene, V gene, D gene, CDR3 protein, CDR3 DNA. D genes are given only for firm matches. Some rows mark clone size as missing; the rest say once, few, many or name a class of expanded clone.

>NA|TRBJ1-1|TRBV19|NA
CASSIKGRGLNTEAFF
TGTGCCAGTAGTATAAAAGGGAGGGGCCTAAACACTGAAGCTTTCTTT
>NA|TRBJ2-5|TRBV28|NA
CASSLPGQLNAQYF
TGTGCCAGCAGTTTACCCGGACAGCTTAATGCCCAGTACTTC
>NA|TRBJ1-5|TRBV30|NA
CAWSGAVNQPQHF
TGTGCCTGGAGTGGGGCAGTTAATCAGCCCCAGCATTTT
>few|TRBJ1-3|TRBV7-9|NA
CASSEGGNTIYF
TGTGCCAGCAGCGAGGGTGGAAACACCATATATTTT
>once|TRBJ2-3|TRBV7-2|NA
CASRRDNGRDTQYF
TGTGCCAGCAGGAGGGACAATGGACGGGATACGCAGTATTTT
>NA|TRBJ2-7|TRBV2|TRBD2
CASRNPGGAAYEQYF
TGTGCCAGCAGGAATCCCGGGGGGGCGGCCTACGAGCAGTACTTC
>NA|TRBJ1-4|TRBV3-1/TRBV3-2|NA
CASSQVLDNDPVTNEKLFF
TGTGCCAGCAGCCAAGTTTTGGACAACGACCCGGTAACTAATGAAAAACTGTTTTTT
>NA|TRBJ2-3|TRBV15|TRBD1
CATSRNRGLVTDTQYF
TGTGCCACCAGCAGAAACAGGGGGCTAGTCACAGATACGCAGTATTTT
>NA|TRBJ1-4|TRBV5-5|NA
CASSGGGATEKLFF
TGTGCCAGCAGCGGGGGAGGGGCCACTGAAAAACTGTTTTTT
>NA|TRBJ1-1|TRBV30|TRBD1
CAWRDRAGTEAFF
TGTGCCTGGAGGGACAGGGCTGGCACTGAAGCTTTCTTT
>NA|TRBJ2-3|TRBV7-2|TRBD2
CASSLGAGGPDTQYF
TGTGCCAGCAGCTTAGGGGCGGGGGGGCCGGATACGCAGTATTTT